This T cell receptor (beta chain) was captured in a study of blood T cell repertoires in COVID-19. In the study overall: Sample material is recorded as cDNA or gDNA derived from T cells, B-cell-depleted T cells, or PBMCs.

Data came from immunoSEQ multiplex PCR; TCRdb stores just in-frame clones and leaves some out. In the table there are approximately 240,000 clones, just over 90% of which are singletons. The age range of participants was about 18 to 100 years, with residence in about two dozen US areas. The study counted Cohort 3 donors as recovered given two negative PCRs, clearance, or symptom resolution. This clone appeared once. Sequencing was carried out using PBMCs or T cells enriched from blood (not recorded which). This sequence originates from a young woman who had recovered from COVID-19.

Written as DNA, the CDR3 is TGTGCCAGCAGCTCCCCTTCGAACACTGAAGCTTTCTTT. Protein sequence: CASSSPSNTEAFF. This rearrangement joins TRBV7-9 to TRBJ1-1; D gene uncertain. From germline, CDR1 is SEHNR and CDR2 FQNEAQ (reference sequence). CDR3 size: 13 residues. Trimming removed 4 bases from V and 1 base from J, with 7 bases in between.